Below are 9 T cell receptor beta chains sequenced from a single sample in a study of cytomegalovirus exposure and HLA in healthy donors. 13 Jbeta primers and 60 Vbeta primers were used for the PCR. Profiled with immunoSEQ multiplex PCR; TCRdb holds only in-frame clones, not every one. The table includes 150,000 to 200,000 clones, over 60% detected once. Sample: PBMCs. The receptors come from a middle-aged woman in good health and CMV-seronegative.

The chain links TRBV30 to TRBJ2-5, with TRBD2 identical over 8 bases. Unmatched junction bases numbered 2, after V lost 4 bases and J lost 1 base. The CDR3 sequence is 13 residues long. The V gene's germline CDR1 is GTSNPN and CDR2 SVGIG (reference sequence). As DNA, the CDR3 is TGTGCCTGGACTAGCGGGTCCCAAGAGACCCAGTACTTC. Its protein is CAWTSGSQETQYF.

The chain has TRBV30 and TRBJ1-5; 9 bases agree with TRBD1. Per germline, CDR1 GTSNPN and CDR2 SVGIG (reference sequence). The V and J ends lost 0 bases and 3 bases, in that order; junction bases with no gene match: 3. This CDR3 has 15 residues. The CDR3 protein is CAWSVGTGSNQPQHF. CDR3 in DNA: TGTGCCTGGAGTGTGGGGACAGGGTCCAATCAGCCCCAGCATTTT.

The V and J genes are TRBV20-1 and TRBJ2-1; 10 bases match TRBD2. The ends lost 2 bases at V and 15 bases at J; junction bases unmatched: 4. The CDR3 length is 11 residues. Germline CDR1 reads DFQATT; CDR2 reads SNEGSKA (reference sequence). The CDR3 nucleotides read TGCAGTGCTAGATCACTAGCGGGAATGTTCTTC. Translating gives CSARSLAGMFF.

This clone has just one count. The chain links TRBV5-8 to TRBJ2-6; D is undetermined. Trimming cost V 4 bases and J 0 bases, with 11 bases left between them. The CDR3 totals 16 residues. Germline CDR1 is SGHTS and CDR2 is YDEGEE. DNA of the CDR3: TGTGCCAGCAGCAGAGGTGGTGCCTCTGGGGCCAACGTCCTGACTTTC. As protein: CASSRGGASGANVLTF.

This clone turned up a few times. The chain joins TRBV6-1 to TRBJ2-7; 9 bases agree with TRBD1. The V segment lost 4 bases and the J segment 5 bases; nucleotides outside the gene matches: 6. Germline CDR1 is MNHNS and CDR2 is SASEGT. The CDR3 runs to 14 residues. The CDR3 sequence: CASSAEQGADEQYV. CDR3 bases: TGTGCCAGCAGTGCCGAACAGGGGGCGGACGAGCAGTACGTC.

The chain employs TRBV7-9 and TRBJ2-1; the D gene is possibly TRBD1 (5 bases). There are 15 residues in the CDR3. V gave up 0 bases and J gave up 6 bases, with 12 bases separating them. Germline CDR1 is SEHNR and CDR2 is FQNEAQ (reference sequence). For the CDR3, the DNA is TGTGCCAGCAGCTTAGCGGCAGGGTGGTTCAATGAGCAGTTCTTC. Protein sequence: CASSLAAGWFNEQFF. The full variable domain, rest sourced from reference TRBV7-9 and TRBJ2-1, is DTGVSQNPRHKITKRGQNVTFRCDPISEHNRLYWYRQTLGQGPEFLTYFQNEAQLEKSRLLSDRFSAERPKGSFSTLEIQRTEQGDSAMYLCASSLAAGWFNEQFFGPGTRLTVL.

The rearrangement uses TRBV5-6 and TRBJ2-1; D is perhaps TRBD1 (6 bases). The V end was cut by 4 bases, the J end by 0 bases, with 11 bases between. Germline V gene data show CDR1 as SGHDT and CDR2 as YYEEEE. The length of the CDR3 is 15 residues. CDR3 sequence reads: CASSRTVSSYNEQFF. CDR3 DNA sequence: TGTGCCAGCAGCCGGACAGTCAGCTCCTACAATGAGCAGTTCTTC.

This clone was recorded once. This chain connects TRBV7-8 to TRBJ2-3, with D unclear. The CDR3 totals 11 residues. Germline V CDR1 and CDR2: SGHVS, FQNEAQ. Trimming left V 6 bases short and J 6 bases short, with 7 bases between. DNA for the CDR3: TGTGCCAGCAGTCAGAAGGATACGCAGTATTTT. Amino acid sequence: CASSQKDTQYF.

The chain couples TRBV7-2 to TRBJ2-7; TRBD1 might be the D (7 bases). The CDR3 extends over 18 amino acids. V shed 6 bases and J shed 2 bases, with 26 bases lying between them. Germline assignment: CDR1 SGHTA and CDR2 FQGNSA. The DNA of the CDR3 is TGTGCCAGCAGTTCTTACTTCCAGGGGGGCTCAGTCCCCTACGAGCAGTACTTC. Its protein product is CASSSYFQGGSVPYEQYF.